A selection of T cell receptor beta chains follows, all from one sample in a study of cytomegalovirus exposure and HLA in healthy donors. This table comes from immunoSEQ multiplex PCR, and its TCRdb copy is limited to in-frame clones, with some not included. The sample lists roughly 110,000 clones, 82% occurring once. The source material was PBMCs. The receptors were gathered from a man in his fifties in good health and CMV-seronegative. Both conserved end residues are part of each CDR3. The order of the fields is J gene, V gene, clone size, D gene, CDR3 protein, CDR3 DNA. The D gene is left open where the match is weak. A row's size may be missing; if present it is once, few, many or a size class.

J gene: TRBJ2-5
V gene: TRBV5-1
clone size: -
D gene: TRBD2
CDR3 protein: CASSLGGGVETQYF
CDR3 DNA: TGCGCCAGCAGCTTAGGCGGGGGGGTGGAGACCCAGTACTTC

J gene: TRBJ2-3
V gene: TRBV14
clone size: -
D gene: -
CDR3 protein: CASSQDLNGGQYF
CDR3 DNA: TGTGCCAGCAGCCAAGATCTTAACGGGGGGCAGTATTTT

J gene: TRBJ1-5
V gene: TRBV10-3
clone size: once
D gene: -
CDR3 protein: CAISASGAGGNQPQHF
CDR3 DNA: TGTGCCATCAGTGCTTCAGGGGCAGGGGGCAATCAGCCCCAGCATTTT

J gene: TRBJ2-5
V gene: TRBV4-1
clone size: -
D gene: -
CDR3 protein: CASSQESGQQETQYF
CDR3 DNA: TGCGCCAGCAGCCAAGAATCGGGTCAGCAAGAGACCCAGTACTTC

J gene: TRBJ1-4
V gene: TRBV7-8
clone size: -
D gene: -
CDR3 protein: CASSLAWGGSGNEKLFF
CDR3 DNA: TGTGCCAGCAGCTTAGCGTGGGGGGGCTCGGGTAATGAAAAACTGTTTTTT

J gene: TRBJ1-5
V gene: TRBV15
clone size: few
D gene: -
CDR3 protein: CATSLQSRQPQHF
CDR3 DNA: TGTGCCACCAGCCTCCAGTCACGTCAGCCCCAGCATTTT

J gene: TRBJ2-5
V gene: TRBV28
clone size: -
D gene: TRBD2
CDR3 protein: CASSVSLAGAETQYF
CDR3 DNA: TGTGCCAGCAGTGTCTCCCTAGCGGGGGCAGAGACCCAGTACTTC

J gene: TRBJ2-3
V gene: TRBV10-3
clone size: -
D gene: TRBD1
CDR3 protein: CAISESQGAMTDTQYF
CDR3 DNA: TGTGCCATCAGTGAGTCACAGGGGGCGATGACAGATACGCAGTATTTT

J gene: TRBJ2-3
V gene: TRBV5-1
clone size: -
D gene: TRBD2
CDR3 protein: CASSLSGGGTDTQYF
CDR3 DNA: TGCGCCAGCAGCTTGAGCGGGGGAGGCACAGATACGCAGTATTTT

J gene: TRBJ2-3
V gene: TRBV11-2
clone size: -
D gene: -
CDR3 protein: CASSLARRFSTDTQYF
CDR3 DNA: TGTGCCAGCAGCTTAGCTCGGCGGTTTAGCACAGATACGCAGTATTTT

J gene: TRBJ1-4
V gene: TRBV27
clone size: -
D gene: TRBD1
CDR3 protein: CASSSGQVFKLFF
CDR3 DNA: TGTGCCAGCAGTTCCGGACAGGTTTTTAAACTGTTTTTT

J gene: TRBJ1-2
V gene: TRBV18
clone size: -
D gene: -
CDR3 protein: CASSQTGGNGYTF
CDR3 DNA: TGTGCCAGCTCACAAACGGGAGGAAATGGCTACACCTTC

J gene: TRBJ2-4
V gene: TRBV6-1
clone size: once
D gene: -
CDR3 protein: CASSDGALAKNIQYF
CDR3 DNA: TGTGCCAGCAGTGATGGAGCTTTAGCCAAAAACATTCAGTACTTC

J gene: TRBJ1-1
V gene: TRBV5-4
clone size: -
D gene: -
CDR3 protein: CASSSSHSPSEAFF
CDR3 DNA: TGTGCCAGCAGCTCGTCCCATAGCCCGAGTGAAGCTTTCTTT

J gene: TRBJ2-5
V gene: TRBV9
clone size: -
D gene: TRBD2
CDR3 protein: CASSPGLAGGLGQETQYF
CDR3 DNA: TGTGCCAGCAGCCCCGGACTAGCGGGGGGGCTAGGCCAAGAGACCCAGTACTTC

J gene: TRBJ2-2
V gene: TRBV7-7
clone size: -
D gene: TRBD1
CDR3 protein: CASSLPPGQGAGELFF
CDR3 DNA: TGTGCTAGCAGCTTGCCCCCGGGACAGGGGGCCGGGGAGCTGTTTTTT

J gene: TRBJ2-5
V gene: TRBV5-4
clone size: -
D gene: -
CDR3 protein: CASSYDTQETQYF
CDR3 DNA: TGTGCCAGCAGCTACGACACACAAGAGACCCAGTACTTC

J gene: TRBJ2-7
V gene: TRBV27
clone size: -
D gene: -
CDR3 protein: CASSLRRSYEQYF
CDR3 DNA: TGTGCCAGCAGTTTAAGGCGGTCCTACGAGCAGTACTTC

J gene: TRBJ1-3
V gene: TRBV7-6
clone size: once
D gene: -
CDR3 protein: CASSSQRAPGNTIYF
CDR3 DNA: TGTGCCAGCAGCTCTCAGAGGGCTCCTGGAAACACCATATATTTT

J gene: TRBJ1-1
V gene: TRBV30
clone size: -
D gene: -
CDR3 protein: CAWDGQINTEAFF
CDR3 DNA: TGTGCCTGGGATGGGCAGATTAACACTGAAGCTTTCTTT

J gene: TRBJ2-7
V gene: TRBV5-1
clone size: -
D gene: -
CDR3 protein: CASSWGPGEVEQYF
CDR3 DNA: TGCGCCAGCAGCTGGGGCCCAGGGGAAGTCGAGCAGTACTTC

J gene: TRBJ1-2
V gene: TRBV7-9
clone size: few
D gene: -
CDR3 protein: CASSSRGGYTF
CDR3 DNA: TGTGCCAGCAGCTCAAGAGGAGGCTACACCTTC

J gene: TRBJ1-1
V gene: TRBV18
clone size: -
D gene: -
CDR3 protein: CASSPARRDTEAFF
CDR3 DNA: TGTGCCAGCTCACCAGCGCGGCGGGACACTGAAGCTTTCTTT

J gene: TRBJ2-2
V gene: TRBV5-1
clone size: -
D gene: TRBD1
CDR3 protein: CASSLAGTGNTGELFF
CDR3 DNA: TGCGCCAGCAGCTTGGCCGGGACAGGGAACACCGGGGAGCTGTTTTTT

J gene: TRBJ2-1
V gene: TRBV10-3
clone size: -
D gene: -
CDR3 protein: CAISESGAGNNEQFF
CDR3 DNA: TGTGCCATCAGTGAGTCCGGTGCAGGGAACAATGAGCAGTTCTTC

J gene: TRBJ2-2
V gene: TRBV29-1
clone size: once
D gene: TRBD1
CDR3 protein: CSVGFPGQDDTGELFF
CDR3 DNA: TGCAGCGTTGGCTTCCCGGGACAGGACGACACCGGGGAGCTGTTTTTT

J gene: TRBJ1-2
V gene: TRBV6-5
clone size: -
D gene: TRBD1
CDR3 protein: CASSDRGYGYTF
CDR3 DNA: TGTGCCAGCAGCGACAGGGGCTATGGCTACACCTTC

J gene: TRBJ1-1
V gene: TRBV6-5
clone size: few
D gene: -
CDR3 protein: CASSVALGTEAFF
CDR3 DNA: TGTGCCAGCAGCGTGGCCCTCGGGACTGAAGCTTTCTTT

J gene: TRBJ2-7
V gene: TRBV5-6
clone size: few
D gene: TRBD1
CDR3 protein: CASTLGQPSYEQYF
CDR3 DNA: TGTGCCAGCACACTGGGACAGCCCTCCTACGAGCAGTACTTC

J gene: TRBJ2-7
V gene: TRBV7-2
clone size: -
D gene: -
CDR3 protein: CASSLGLSTYEQYF
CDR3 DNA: TGTGCCAGCAGCTTAGGACTATCCACCTACGAGCAGTACTTC

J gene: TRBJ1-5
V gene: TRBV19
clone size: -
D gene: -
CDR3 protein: CASSIDRRSSNQPQHF
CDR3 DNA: TGTGCCAGTAGTATAGATCGGCGGTCTAGCAATCAGCCCCAGCATTTT

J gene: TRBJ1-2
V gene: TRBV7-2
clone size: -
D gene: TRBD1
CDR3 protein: CASWGGTGIWNGYTF
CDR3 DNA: TGTGCCAGCTGGGGCGGGACAGGGATCTGGAATGGCTACACCTTC

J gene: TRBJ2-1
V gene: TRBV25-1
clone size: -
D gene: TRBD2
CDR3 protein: CASSEWGGTKRGNEQFF
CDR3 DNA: TGTGCCAGCAGTGAATGGGGGGGAACCAAACGTGGCAATGAGCAGTTCTTC

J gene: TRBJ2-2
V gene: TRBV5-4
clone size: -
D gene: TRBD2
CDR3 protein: CASSRGTSGLNTGELFF
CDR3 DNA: TGTGCCAGCAGCAGGGGGACTAGCGGGTTGAACACCGGGGAGCTGTTTTTT

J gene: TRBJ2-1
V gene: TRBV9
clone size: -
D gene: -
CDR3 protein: CASSVSLGGATYNEQFF
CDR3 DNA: TGTGCCAGCAGCGTTTCTCTGGGCGGGGCAACCTACAATGAGCAGTTCTTC

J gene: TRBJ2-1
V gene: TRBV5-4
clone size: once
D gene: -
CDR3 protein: CASSLSGGTYNEQFF
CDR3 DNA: TGTGCCAGCAGCCTCTCGGGTGGAACCTACAATGAGCAGTTCTTC

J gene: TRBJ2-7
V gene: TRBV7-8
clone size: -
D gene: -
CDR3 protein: CASTVDRGPYEQYF
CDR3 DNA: TGTGCCAGCACCGTTGATAGGGGCCCCTACGAGCAGTACTTC